Each of the 5 T cell receptor beta chains below was sequenced from the same sample in a study of T-cell memory formation after mild COVID-19. TCRdb independently ran MiXCR on the 5' RACE reads; one entry per CDR3 protein. The sample gives 160,000 or so distinct CDR3 sequences, roughly 31% of which show up once; approximately 12% is in the top ten. Sequencing was performed on PBMCs or a T cell subset sorted from them (not recorded which). The receptors stem from an adult woman who had mild COVID-19 (a few samples of this study predate the infection). Cell type and time point are not known.

CDR3 nucleotide sequence: TGTGCCACCAGTGATCCCGTTCAGCCCCAGCATTTT. Its protein product is CATSDPVQPQHF. V and J are TRBV24-1 and TRBJ1-5; D call uncertain. This CDR3 is built from 12 residues. CDR1 and CDR2 (germline): KGHDR, SFDVKD. V lost 3 bases to trimming and J lost 6 bases, with 5 bases between them.

V usage is TRBV20-1 and J usage is TRBJ1-5; the D gene is possibly TRBD1 (6 bases). CDR3 length equals 13 residues. The V end lost 6 bases, the J end lost 5 bases, and 14 bases lay between the germline ends. Germline CDR1 is DFQATT and CDR2 is SNEGSKA (reference sequence). The CDR3 loop is CSANREVDQPQHF. CDR3 DNA sequence: TGCAGTGCAAACAGGGAGGTCGATCAGCCCCAGCATTTT.

The DNA for the CDR3 is TGCGCCAGCAGCCACCCCGCGGGGCAGATTGAAGCTTTCTTT. Its protein is CASSHPAGQIEAFF. The rearrangement links TRBV4-1 to TRBJ1-1; possible D gene TRBD1, 5 bases. The germline V gene has CDR1 MGHRA and CDR2 YSYEKL. This CDR3 has 14 amino acids. The ends were cut back, 3 bases at V and 7 bases at J, with 15 bases in the middle.

This clonotype has just a few counts. V gene TRBV7-8 combines with J gene TRBJ1-2; perhaps TRBD1 as D (6 bases). Trimming left V 0 bases short and J 5 bases short, with 7 bases between. Germline V CDR1 and CDR2: SGHVS, FQNEAQ. The CDR3 contains 13 residues. The CDR3 DNA reads as TGTGCCAGCAGCTTAGCGCAGGGGTATGGCTACACCTTC. Residues: CASSLAQGYGYTF.

A few counts support this clonotype. The junction departs from the called germline gene at one end, perhaps through a read error. CDR3: CACRRETYEQYF. The CDR3 coding sequence is TGTGCCTGCAGACGGGAGACCTACGAGCAGTACTTC. This chain connects TRBV2 to TRBJ2-7; tentative D call: TRBD2 (6 bases). Per germline, CDR1 SNHLY and CDR2 FYNNEI. This CDR3 spans 12 amino acids.